The 5 T cell receptor beta chains below all came from one sample that was sequenced in a study of control samples from healthy donors and cancer patients. Generated by immunoSEQ multiplex PCR, the TCRdb table keeps only in-frame clones and is missing some. This sample has around 200,000 clones, with 90% to 95% found just once. What was sequenced was blood. The source is a man aged 18 to 35 in good health.

V gene TRBV2 combines with J gene TRBJ1-1; no definite D call. This CDR3 is 12 amino acids long. Trimming cost V 1 base and J 1 base, with 1 base left between them. CDR1 and CDR2 from the germline V gene are SNHLY and FYNNEI. This CDR3 is CASSEGNTEAFF. The CDR3 bases are TGTGCCAGCAGTGAAGGGAACACTGAAGCTTTCTTT.

The V gene is TRBV7-9, the J gene TRBJ2-2, with 11 bases matching TRBD2. The CDR3 loop spans 18 amino acids. The ends lost 5 bases at V and 1 base at J; junction bases unmatched: 9. Germline V CDR1 and CDR2: SEHNR, FQNEAQ (reference sequence). CDR3 in DNA: TGTGCCAGCAGCCTCCGGGGAACTAGCGGGGGGAACACCGGGGAGCTGTTTTTT. This gives the protein CASSLRGTSGGNTGELFF.

The rearrangement links TRBV10-3 to TRBJ2-7; unclear D gene. The CDR3 is made up of 15 amino acids. V was pared by 0 bases and J by 0 bases, with 9 bases between. Germline V gene data show CDR1 as ENHRY and CDR2 as SYGVKD. CDR3 protein: CAISESGQASYEQYF. CDR3 nucleotide sequence: TGTGCCATCAGTGAGTCTGGCCAGGCCTCCTACGAGCAGTACTTC.

The chain couples TRBV19 to TRBJ1-1; TRBD1 might be the D (6 bases). There are 13 residues in the CDR3. The germline V gene encodes CDR1 LNHDA and CDR2 SQIVND (reference sequence). V was cut by 5 bases and J by 1 base, with 8 bases left in between. Here the CDR3 DNA reads TGTGCCAGTAGTGAGACAGGGAACACTGAAGCTTTCTTT. Its protein is CASSETGNTEAFF.

V is TRBV6-6 and J is TRBJ2-7; D gene uncertain. Germline CDR1 and CDR2: MNHNY and SVGAGI (reference sequence). V lost 0 bases and J 0 bases, leaving 6 bases between the germline ends. This CDR3 is built from 14 residues. CDR3 amino acids: CASSYSASSYEQYF. In DNA form, the CDR3 reads TGTGCCAGCAGTTACTCAGCCAGCTCCTACGAGCAGTACTTC.